Sequencing of this TCR beta chain was carried out in a study of Ad26.COV2.S vaccination and SARS-CoV-2 variants. Study-wide context: Once or twice, 56 days apart, Ad26.COV2.S was delivered intramuscularly.

Measured with immunoSEQ multiplex PCR; TCRdb has only the in-frame clones, and not every one. The top ten clones hold 1.9% of a sample with roughly 400,000 clones, around 91% of them seen once. Germline V CDR1 and CDR2: SNHLY, FYNNEI. The CDR3 has 11 amino acids. V was pared by 6 bases and J by 0 bases, with 2 bases between. Of note for this clone: The antigen is undetermined.

As to treatment: roughly 20 received Ad26.COV2.S at low or high dose, single or two shots; several received placebo; per-sample allocation not given. Day 63 after the first injection of vaccine or placebo was the sampling time. Points from the study as a whole: The breadth of spike-specific CD8+ and CD4+ T cell responses after vaccination was reportedly substantial.

The source of this sequence is a person aged 18 to 65 who received the Ad26.COV2.S COVID-19 vaccine or a placebo. Specimen: peripheral blood, collected in a trial of Ad26.COV2.S vaccine versus placebo. The genes are TRBV2 and TRBJ1-1; D not resolved. CDR3 sequence: CASRMNTEAFF. CDR3 nucleotides: TGTGCCAGCAGGATGAACACTGAAGCTTTCTTT.